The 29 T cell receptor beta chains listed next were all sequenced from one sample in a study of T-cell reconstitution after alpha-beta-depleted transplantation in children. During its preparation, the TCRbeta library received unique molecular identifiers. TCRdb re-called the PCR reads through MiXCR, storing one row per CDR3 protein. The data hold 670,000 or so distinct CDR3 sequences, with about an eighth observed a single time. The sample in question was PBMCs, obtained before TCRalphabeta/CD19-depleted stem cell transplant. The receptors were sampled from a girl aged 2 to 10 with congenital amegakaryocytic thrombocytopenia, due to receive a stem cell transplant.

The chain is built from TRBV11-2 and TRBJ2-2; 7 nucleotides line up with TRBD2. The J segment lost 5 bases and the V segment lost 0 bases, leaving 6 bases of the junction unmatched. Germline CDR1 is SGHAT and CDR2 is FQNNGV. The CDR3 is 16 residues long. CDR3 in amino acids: CASSLEAGAYTGELFF. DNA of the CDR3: TGTGCCAGCAGCTTAGAGGCGGGAGCATATACCGGGGAGCTGTTTTTT.

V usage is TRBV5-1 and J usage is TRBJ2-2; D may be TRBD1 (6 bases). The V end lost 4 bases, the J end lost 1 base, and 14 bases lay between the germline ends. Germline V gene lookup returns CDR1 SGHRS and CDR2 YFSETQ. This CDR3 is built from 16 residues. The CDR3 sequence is CASSPLQGMNTGELFF. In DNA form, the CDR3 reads TGCGCCAGCAGCCCACTGCAGGGGATGAACACCGGGGAGCTGTTTTTT.

The CDR3 is CAISESSTVSGSSYNEQFF. The CDR3 nucleotides read TGTGCCATCAGTGAGTCTTCAACAGTGAGCGGAAGCTCCTACAATGAGCAGTTCTTC. V gene TRBV10-3 combines with J gene TRBJ2-1, with a tentative D call TRBD2 (5 bases). Trimming stripped 0 bases from V and 0 bases from J, with 18 bases between. The CDR3 totals 19 residues. Per the germline V gene, CDR1 is ENHRY and CDR2 is SYGVKD.

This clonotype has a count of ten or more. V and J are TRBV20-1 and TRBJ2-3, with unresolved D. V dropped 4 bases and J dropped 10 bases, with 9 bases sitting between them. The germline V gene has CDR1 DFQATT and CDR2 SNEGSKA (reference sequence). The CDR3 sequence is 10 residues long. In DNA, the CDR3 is TGCAGTGCTACTGGCGATGCGCAGTATTTT. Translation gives CSATGDAQYF.

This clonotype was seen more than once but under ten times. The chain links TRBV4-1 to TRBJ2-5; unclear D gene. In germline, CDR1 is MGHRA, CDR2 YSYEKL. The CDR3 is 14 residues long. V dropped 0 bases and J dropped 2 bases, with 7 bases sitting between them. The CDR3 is CASSQDASQETQYF. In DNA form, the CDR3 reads TGCGCCAGCAGCCAAGATGCCAGTCAAGAGACCCAGTACTTC.

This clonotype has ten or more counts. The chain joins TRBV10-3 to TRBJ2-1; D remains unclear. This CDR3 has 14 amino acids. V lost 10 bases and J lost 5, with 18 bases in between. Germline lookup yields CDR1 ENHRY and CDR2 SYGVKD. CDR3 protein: CATTGPIKNNEQFF. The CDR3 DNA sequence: TGTGCCACAACCGGGCCTATAAAGAACAATGAGCAGTTCTTC.

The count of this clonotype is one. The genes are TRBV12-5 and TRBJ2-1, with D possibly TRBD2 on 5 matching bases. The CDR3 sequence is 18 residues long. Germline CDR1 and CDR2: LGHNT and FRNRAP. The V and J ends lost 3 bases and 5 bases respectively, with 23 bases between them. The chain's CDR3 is CASGFRGSFGVGNNEQFF. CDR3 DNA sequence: TGTGCTAGTGGTTTCCGTGGGAGCTTTGGGGTGGGAAACAATGAGCAGTTCTTC.

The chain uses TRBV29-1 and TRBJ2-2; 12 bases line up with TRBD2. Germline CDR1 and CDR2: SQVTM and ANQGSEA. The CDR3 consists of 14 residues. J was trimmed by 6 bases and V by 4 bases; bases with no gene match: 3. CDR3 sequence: CSVGLAGVAGELFF. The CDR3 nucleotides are TGCAGCGTTGGACTAGCGGGAGTTGCCGGGGAGCTGTTTTTT.

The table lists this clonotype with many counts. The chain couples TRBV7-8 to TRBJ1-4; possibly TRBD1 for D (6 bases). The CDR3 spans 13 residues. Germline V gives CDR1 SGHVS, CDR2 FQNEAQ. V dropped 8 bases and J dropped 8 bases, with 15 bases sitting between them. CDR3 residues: CASGSRGNEKLFF. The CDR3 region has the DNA TGTGCCAGCGGGTCCAGGGGAAACGAAAAACTGTTTTTT.

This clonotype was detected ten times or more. The CDR3 DNA reads TGTGCCAGCAGTTTAGCGCCCGGGTTAGCGGGAAGTAATGAGCAGTTCTTC. Its translation: CASSLAPGLAGSNEQFF. The chain combines TRBV12-3 or TRBV12-4 with TRBJ2-1, with 8 bases aligning to TRBD2. CDR3 length equals 17 residues. V lost 0 bases and J lost 7; bases outside the gene matches: 11.

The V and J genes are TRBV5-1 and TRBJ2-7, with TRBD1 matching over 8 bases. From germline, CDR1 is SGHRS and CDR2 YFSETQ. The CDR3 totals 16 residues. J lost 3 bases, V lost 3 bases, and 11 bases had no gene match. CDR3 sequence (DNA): TGCGCCAGCAGCTCAAACCAGGGGGCCTCACTCTACGAGCAGTACTTC. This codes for CASSSNQGASLYEQYF.

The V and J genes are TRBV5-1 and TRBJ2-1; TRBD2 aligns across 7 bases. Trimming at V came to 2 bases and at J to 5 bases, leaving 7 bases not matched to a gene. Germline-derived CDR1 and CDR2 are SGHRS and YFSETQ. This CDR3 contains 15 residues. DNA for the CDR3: TGCGCCAGCAGCTTTAGCGGGTCCGAGGACAATGAGCAGTTCTTC. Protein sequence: CASSFSGSEDNEQFF.

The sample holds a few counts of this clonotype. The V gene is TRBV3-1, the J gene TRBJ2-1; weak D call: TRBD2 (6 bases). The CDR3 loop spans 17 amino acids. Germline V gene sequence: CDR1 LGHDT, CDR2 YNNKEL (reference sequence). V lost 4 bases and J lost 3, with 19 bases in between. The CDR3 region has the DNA TGTGCCAGCAGCCCAGCAGGGACTGATCCCTTCTACAATGAGCAGTTCTTC. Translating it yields CASSPAGTDPFYNEQFF.

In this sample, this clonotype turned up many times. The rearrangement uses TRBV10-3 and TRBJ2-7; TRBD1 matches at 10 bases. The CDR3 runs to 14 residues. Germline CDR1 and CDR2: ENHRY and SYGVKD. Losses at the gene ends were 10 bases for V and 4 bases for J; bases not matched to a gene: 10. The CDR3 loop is CASVWGQGSYEQYF. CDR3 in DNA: TGTGCCAGTGTTTGGGGACAGGGGTCGTACGAGCAGTACTTC.

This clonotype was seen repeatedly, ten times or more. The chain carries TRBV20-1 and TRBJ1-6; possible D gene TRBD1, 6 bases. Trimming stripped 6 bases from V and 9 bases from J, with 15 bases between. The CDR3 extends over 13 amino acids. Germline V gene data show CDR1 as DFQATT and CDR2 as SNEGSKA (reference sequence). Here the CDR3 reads CSAPGRDTSPLHF. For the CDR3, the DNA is TGCAGTGCCCCAGGGAGGGACACTTCACCCCTCCACTTT.

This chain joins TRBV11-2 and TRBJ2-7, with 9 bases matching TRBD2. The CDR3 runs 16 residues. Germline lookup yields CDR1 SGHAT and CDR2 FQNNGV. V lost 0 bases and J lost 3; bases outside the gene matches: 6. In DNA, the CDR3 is TGTGCCAGCAGCTTAGATGGCGGGAGGGCCTTCTACGAGCAGTACTTC. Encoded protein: CASSLDGGRAFYEQYF.

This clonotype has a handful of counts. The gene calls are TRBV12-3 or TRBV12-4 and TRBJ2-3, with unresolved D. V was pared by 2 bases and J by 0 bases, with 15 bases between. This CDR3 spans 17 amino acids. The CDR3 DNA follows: TGTGCCAGCAGTTTATCAATCAGCTCCGGGAGCACAGATACGCAGTATTTT. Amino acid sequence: CASSLSISSGSTDTQYF.

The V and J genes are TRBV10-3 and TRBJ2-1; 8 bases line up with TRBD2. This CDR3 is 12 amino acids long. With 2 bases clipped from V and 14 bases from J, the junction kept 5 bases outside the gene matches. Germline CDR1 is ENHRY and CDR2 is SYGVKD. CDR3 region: CAISEPGLGEFF. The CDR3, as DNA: TGTGCCATCAGTGAGCCGGGACTAGGGGAGTTCTTC.

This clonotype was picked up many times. The CDR3 DNA sequence: TGCAGTGCCATCTTTCTGAGCGGTGAGCAGTTCTTC. Protein: CSAIFLSGEQFF. The chain employs TRBV20-1 and TRBJ2-1; D may be TRBD2 (5 bases). V shed 6 bases and J shed 9 bases, with 15 bases lying between them. CDR1 is DFQATT, CDR2 SNEGSKA, per germline (reference sequence). The CDR3 has 12 residues.

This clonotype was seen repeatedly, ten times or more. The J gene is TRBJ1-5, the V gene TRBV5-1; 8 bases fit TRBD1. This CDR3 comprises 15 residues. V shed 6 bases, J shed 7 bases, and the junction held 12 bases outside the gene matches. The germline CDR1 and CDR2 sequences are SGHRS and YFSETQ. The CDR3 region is CASKPETGGRQPQHF. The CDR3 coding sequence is TGCGCCAGCAAGCCCGAAACAGGGGGTCGACAGCCCCAGCATTTT.

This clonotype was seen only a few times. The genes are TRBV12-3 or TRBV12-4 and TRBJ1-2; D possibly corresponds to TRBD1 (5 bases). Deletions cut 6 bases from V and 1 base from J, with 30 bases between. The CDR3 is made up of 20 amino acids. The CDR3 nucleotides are TGTGCCAGCAGACGATTTGGGGGTGGACGACTACTCGGTTATAACTATGGCTACACCTTC. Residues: CASRRFGGGRLLGYNYGYTF.

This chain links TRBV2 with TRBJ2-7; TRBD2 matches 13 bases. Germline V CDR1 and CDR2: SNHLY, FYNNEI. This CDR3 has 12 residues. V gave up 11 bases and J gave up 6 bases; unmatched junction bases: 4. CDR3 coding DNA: TGTGCCGGCGGGACTAGCGGGATCGAGCAGTACTTC. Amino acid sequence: CAGGTSGIEQYF.

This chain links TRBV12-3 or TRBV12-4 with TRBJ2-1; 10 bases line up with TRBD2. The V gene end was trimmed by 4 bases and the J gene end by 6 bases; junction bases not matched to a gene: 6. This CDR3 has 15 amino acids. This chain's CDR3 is CASSSAGGGANEQFF. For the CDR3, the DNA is TGTGCCAGCAGTTCAGCGGGAGGGGGGGCCAATGAGCAGTTCTTC.

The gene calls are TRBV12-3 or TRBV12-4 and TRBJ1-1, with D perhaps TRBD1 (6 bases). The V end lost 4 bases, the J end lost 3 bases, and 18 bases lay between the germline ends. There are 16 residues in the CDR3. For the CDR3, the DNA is TGTGCCAGCAGTTCCCTGGGGGGCCCGGGGGACACTGAAGCTTTCTTT. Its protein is CASSSLGGPGDTEAFF.

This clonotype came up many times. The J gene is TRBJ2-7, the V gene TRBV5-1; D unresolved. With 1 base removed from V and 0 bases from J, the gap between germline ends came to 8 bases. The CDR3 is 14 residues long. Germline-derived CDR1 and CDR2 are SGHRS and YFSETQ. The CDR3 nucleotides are TGCGCCAGCAGCTTGTTGGCTCTCTCCTACGAGCAGTACTTC. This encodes CASSLLALSYEQYF.

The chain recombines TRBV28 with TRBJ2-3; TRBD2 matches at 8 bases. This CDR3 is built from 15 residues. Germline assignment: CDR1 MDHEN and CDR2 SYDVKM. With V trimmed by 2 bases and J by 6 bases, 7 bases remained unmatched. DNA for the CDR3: TGTGCCAGCAGTTTACAAGCGGGAGTAGTGGATACGCAGTATTTT. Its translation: CASSLQAGVVDTQYF.

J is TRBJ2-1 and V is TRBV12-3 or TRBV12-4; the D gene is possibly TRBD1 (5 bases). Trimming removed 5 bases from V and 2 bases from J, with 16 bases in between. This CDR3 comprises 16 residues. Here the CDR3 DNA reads TGTGCCAGCAGTCCCTCTAGGGGCATTCCCTACAATGAGCAGTTCTTC. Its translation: CASSPSRGIPYNEQFF.

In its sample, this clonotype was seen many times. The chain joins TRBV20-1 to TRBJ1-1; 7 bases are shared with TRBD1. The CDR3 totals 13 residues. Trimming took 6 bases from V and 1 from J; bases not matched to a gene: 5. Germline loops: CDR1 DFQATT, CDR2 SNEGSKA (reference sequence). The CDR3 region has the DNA TGCAGTGCCGGGGGACAGACGAACACTGAAGCTTTCTTT. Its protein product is CSAGGQTNTEAFF.

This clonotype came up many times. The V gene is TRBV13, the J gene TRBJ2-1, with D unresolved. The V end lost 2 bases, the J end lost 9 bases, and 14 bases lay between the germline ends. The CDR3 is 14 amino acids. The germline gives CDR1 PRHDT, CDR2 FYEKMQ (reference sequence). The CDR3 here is CASSLTLLVGEQFF. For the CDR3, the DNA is TGTGCCAGCAGCTTAACCCTCCTCGTCGGTGAGCAGTTCTTC.